Listed below are T cell receptor beta chains from one sample, sequenced in a study of blood T cells in healthy people across ages. TCRdb processed the 5' RACE reads anew with MiXCR; each CDR3 protein has one entry. Of roughly 790,000 distinct CDR3 sequences in the sample, more than 40% were seen once. Sample: blood. These receptors were obtained from a woman aged 55-69 years in good health. Each CDR3 is given with its conserved first and last residue. D genes are given only for firm matches. Size is stated for part of the rows, as once, few or many counts, or as a class when the clone is expanded.

J gene | D gene | V gene | clone size | CDR3 protein | CDR3 DNA
TRBJ1-2 | . | TRBV20-1 | . | CSARVSGMLNYGYTF | TGCAGTGCTAGAGTCTCGGGGATGCTCAACTATGGCTACACCTTC
TRBJ1-6 | . | TRBV7-6 | many | CASSSSSSYNSPLHF | TGTGCCAGCAGCTCATCAAGCTCCTATAATTCACCCCTCCACTTT
TRBJ2-7 | . | TRBV6-6 | . | CASSPIGPPSYEQYF | TGTGCCAGCAGTCCCATAGGACCCCCCAGTTACGAGCAGTACTTC
TRBJ2-2 | TRBD1 | TRBV5-1 | few | CASSLLGTGDGGELFF | TGCGCCAGCAGCTTGCTCGGGACAGGGGACGGCGGGGAGCTGTTTTTT
TRBJ2-5 | TRBD2 | TRBV27 | . | CASKGTSGEETQYF | TGTGCCAGCAAGGGAACTAGCGGGGAGGAGACCCAGTACTTC
TRBJ2-7 | TRBD2 | TRBV5-4 | . | CASSLGSGRYLTYEQYF | TGTGCCAGCAGCTTAGGCAGCGGGAGATACCTGACCTACGAGCAGTACTTC
TRBJ2-3 | . | TRBV20-1 | few | CSAGGRGTQYF | TGCAGTGCTGGGGGTCGCGGTACGCAGTATTTT
TRBJ1-5 | TRBD1 | TRBV10-3 | few | CAISPGTGDGSNQPQHF | TGTGCCATCAGTCCCGGGACAGGGGATGGGAGCAATCAGCCCCAGCATTTT
TRBJ2-7 | . | TRBV7-3 | few | CASSLKGPGSSYEQYF | TGTGCCAGCAGCTTAAAGGGGCCAGGGAGCTCCTACGAGCAGTACTTC
TRBJ2-4 | . | TRBV7-8 | . | CARSLPGAPSGNIQYF | TGTGCCCGCAGCTTACCAGGGGCCCCCTCAGGAAACATTCAGTACTTC
TRBJ2-1 | . | TRBV5-1 | once | CASRPGNDEQFF | TGCGCCAGCAGGCCAGGGAACGATGAGCAGTTCTTC
TRBJ1-1 | . | TRBV20-1 | few | CSASRAGTEAFF | TGCAGTGCTAGTAGGGCGGGGACTGAAGCTTTCTTT